These 23 T cell receptor beta chains came from one sample sequenced in a study of tumor and adjacent non-tumor tissue in lung cancer. No cell sorting was done before RNA was extracted from the tissue. Three rounds of nested PCR, following a modified ARM-PCR protocol, produced the TCRbeta library. TCRdb re-analysed the multiplex PCR reads in MiXCR, keeping a single row per CDR3 protein. The sample lists about 76,000 distinct CDR3 sequences, approximately 71% occurring once. The material sequenced was lung tumor tissue. These receptors all stem from a woman in her seventies with non-small cell lung cancer.

This clonotype was seen more than once but under ten times. A single base separates this from a much larger clone, so it may be a read error. This chain joins TRBV10-2 and TRBJ1-1; D is uncertain. Germline V gene data show CDR1 as WSHSY and CDR2 as SAAADI. This CDR3 comprises 12 residues. Here the CDR3 reads CVTNGLNTEAFF. CDR3 DNA sequence: TGCGTCACGAACGGGCTGAACACTGAAGCTTTCTTT.

Comment on this clonotype: As the CDR3 is not closed by the conserved phenylalanine or tryptophan, this likely results from a read error. This rearrangement joins TRBV5-5 to TRBJ2-7; 7 bases agree with TRBD2. The J call may be incorrect, as the DNA end agrees better with TRBJ2-1. In germline, CDR1 is SGHKS, CDR2 YYEKEE (reference sequence). CDR3 size: 15 residues. The CDR3 here is CASSYTSASVYEQFL. The DNA for the CDR3 is TGTGCCAGCAGCTATACTAGCGCGAGTGTCTACGAGCAGTTCTTA.

Note on this clonotype: Here the CDR3 omits its conserved ending phenylalanine or tryptophan, so a read error is the likely source. Because the CDR3's place on the DNA is in doubt, the DNA is left out and the CDR3 is given as listed by TCRdb. The chain employs TRBV10-1 and TRBJ2-1; the table's D call of TRBD1 was not tested on the DNA. The CDR3 is 13 amino acids in total, end residues counted. Germline CDR1 is WNHNN and CDR2 is SYGVQD (reference sequence). CDR3 sequence reads: CASSSGQNNEQIS.

The chain combines TRBV6-1 with TRBJ2-7; TRBD2 aligns across 10 bases. V trimming: 9 bases; J trimming: 4 bases; junction bases outside the gene matches: 6. Germline V gives CDR1 MNHNS, CDR2 SASEGT. This CDR3 contains 13 residues. This CDR3 is CAREGLARYEQYF. The CDR3 region has the DNA TGTGCCAGAGAGGGACTAGCGAGGTACGAGCAGTACTTC.

Notes on this clonotype: One end of the junction is discordant with germline, which a read error may explain. J is TRBJ2-3 and V is TRBV6-1; a possible D gene is TRBD1 (6 bases). Germline CDR1 is MNHNS and CDR2 is SASEGT. The CDR3 is 16 amino acids. The CDR3 region has the DNA TGTGCCAACAGTGGGGGACATCAACGACCCCTCGATACGCAGTATTTT. It is translated as CANSGGHQRPLDTQYF.

V gene TRBV28 combines with J gene TRBJ1-1; D remains unclear. Trimming removed 6 bases at V and 3 bases at J, with 11 bases between. Per the germline V gene, CDR1 is MDHEN and CDR2 is SYDVKM. This CDR3 is 13 amino acids long. CDR3 nucleotides: TGTGCCAGCAGGACACGTTGGGACACTGAAGCTTTCTTT. It specifies CASRTRWDTEAFF. Full variable domain (rest looked up from reference TRBV28 and TRBJ1-1): DVKVTQSSRYLVKRTGEKVFLECVQDMDHENMFWYRQDPGLGLRLIYFSYDVKMKEKGDIPEGYSVSREKKERFSLILESASTNQTSMYLCASRTRWDTEAFFGQGTRLTVV.

Relative to its sample, this clonotype is medium-sized. This rearrangement joins TRBV19 to TRBJ2-2, with 8 positions matching TRBD2. Germline CDR1 and CDR2: LNHDA and SQIVND (reference sequence). Trimming cost V 5 bases and J 0 bases; bases outside gene matches: 2. The CDR3 has 15 residues. The CDR3 loop reads CASSPSGSNTGELFF. The DNA for the CDR3 is TGTGCCAGTAGTCCTAGCGGGTCGAACACCGGGGAGCTGTTTTTT.

At least ten counts were recorded for this clonotype. This chain joins TRBV6-6 and TRBJ2-5; perhaps TRBD2 as D (6 bases). CDR1 is MNHNY, CDR2 SVGAGI, per germline (reference sequence). The CDR3 runs to 19 residues. V was pared by 7 bases and J by 3 bases, with 30 bases between. The CDR3 nucleotides read TGTGCCAGCAACGGTTCGGAGACTAGTACGGAGAACGAAAAAGAGACCCAGTACTTC. Translating it yields CASNGSETSTENEKETQYF.

A note on this clonotype: One end of the junction is discordant with germline, which a read error may explain. This chain links TRBV6-1 with TRBJ2-7; D is unresolved. Per germline, CDR1 MNHNS and CDR2 SASEGT. The CDR3 is 15 amino acids. CDR3 nucleotides: TGTGACAGCAGTGTTACGCGAAGCCTTCTCTCCGAGCACTACTTC. Its translation is CDSSVTRSLLSEHYF.

A word on this clonotype: The conserved phenylalanine or tryptophan normally closing the CDR3 is absent here, so this likely arose from a read error. The DNA is left out, because the CDR3 cannot be placed on it with certainty; the CDR3 is given as TCRdb lists it. The rearrangement uses TRBV6-5 and TRBJ1-2; the D segment call TRBD1 is taken from the table without a DNA check. Germline CDR1 and CDR2: MNHEY and SVGAGI. The CDR3 extends over 12 residues, inclusive of both ends. CDR3 sequence: CASRSRVGSYAY.

With respect to this clonotype: The missing conserved phenylalanine or tryptophan at the end of this CDR3 makes a read error likely. The limits of the CDR3 on the DNA are not certain, so only TCRdb's listed CDR3 is given. This rearrangement joins TRBV11-1 to TRBJ2-1; the table's D call, TRBD2, has no DNA check behind it. The CDR3 is made up of 14 amino acids, end residues included. Germline CDR1 is SGHAT and CDR2 is FQDESV (reference sequence). The CDR3 sequence: CASSPRECRYERFL.

This clonotype was counted between two and nine times. The chain joins TRBV5-1 to TRBJ2-7; D ambiguous. V was clipped by 0 bases and J by 3 bases, with 10 bases between them. CDR1 and CDR2 (germline): SGHRS, YFSETQ. CDR3 length equals 14 residues. The CDR3 nucleotides are TGCGCCAGCAGCTTGGAGATAGACCACTACGAGCAGTACTTC. It codes for CASSLEIDHYEQYF.

About this clonotype: Relative to the germline gene, one junction end is altered; a read error may explain this. J is TRBJ2-3 and V is TRBV19; perhaps TRBD2 as D (6 bases). CDR1 LNHDA and CDR2 SQIVND come from the germline V gene (reference sequence). There are 13 residues in the CDR3. CDR3 bases: TGTACCAGTATTAGCGGAACGACAGATACGCAGTATTTT. Protein product: CTSISGTTDTQYF. The variable domain in full, with the rest retrieved from reference TRBV19 and TRBJ2-3, is DGGITQSPKYLFRKEGQNVTLSCEQNLNHDAMYWYRQDPGQGLRLIYYSQIVNDFQKGDIAEGYSVSREKKESFPLTVTSAQKNPTAFYLCTSISGTTDTQYFGPGTRLTVL.

This clonotype was seen once. The rearrangement links TRBV29-1 to TRBJ2-1; TRBD2 matches 7 bases. In germline, CDR1 is SQVTM, CDR2 ANQGSEA. The CDR3 extends over 14 amino acids. V was clipped by 5 bases and J by 5 bases; unmatched bases: 9. The CDR3, as DNA: TGCAGCGTTCGGGACTACATGGGGAACAATGAGCAGTTCTTC. This translates into CSVRDYMGNNEQFF.

This clonotype was seen at least ten times. The genes are TRBV29-1 and TRBJ2-7; D may be TRBD2 (7 bases). Germline V gene lookup returns CDR1 SQVTM and CDR2 ANQGSEA. The CDR3 covers 13 residues. The CDR3 loop reads CSVRRGGGSEQYF. CDR3 DNA: TGCTCCGTCCGCCGGGGCGGGGGCAGCGAGCAGTACTTC.

This chain links TRBV12-5 with TRBJ2-5; possibly TRBD2 for D (6 bases). Between the trimmed V and J ends, which lost 3 bases and 7 bases, there was a span of 15 bases. Germline V gene lookup returns CDR1 LGHNT and CDR2 FRNRAP. The CDR3 runs to 14 residues. The chain's CDR3 is CASGFSGNHATQYF. CDR3 DNA: TGTGCTAGTGGTTTTAGCGGAAACCATGCGACCCAGTACTTC.

As concerns this clonotype: A clone one base away is much larger, so this may be a read error. Because it lacks the conserved phenylalanine or tryptophan at the end, this CDR3 is likely a read error. The chain couples TRBV24-1 to TRBJ1-1, with 7 bases fitting TRBD1. The V gene's germline CDR1 is KGHDR and CDR2 SFDVKD. The J segment lost 4 bases and the V segment lost 6 bases, leaving 1 base of the junction unmatched. The length of the CDR3 is 12 residues. The CDR3 DNA follows: TGTGCCACCAGTACAGGGGCCACTGAAGCTTTCCTT. It specifies CATSTGATEAFL.

Of note for this clonotype: A much more abundant neighbour one base away suggests this may be a read error. The missing conserved phenylalanine or tryptophan at the end of this CDR3 makes a read error likely. The chain employs TRBV11-2 and TRBJ2-7; no clear D gene. The length of the CDR3 is 14 residues. Germline V gives CDR1 SGHAT, CDR2 FQNNGV. V was cut by 0 bases and J by 7 bases, with 13 bases left in between. The CDR3 DNA is TGTGCCAGCAGCTTAGATCACGGTCCACGGGAGCAGTACCTC. This sequence encodes CASSLDHGPREQYL.

Note on this clonotype: A much larger clone lies one base from this, so it may be a read error. The CDR3 loop reads CANSWRESIGGTQYF. The DNA for the CDR3 is TGTGCCAACAGCTGGCGGGAATCAATAGGGGGGACCCAGTACTTC. The chain recombines TRBV5-8 with TRBJ2-5; the D call may be TRBD1 or TRBD2 (6 bases each). The CDR3 loop spans 15 amino acids. Germline V CDR1 and CDR2: SGHTS, YDEGEE.

This clonotype has at least ten counts. The V gene is TRBV10-3, the J gene TRBJ1-1; D is perhaps TRBD1 (6 bases). From germline, CDR1 is ENHRY and CDR2 SYGVKD. The CDR3 extends over 14 amino acids. V lost 4 bases and J 0 bases, leaving 9 bases between the germline ends. This CDR3 is CAISADRMNTEAFF. In DNA, the CDR3 is TGTGCCATCAGTGCCGACAGGATGAACACTGAAGCTTTCTTT.

This clonotype was recorded at least ten times. The genes are TRBV29-1 and TRBJ2-2; the D call may be TRBD1 or TRBD2 (5 bases each). The CDR3 is made up of 14 amino acids. Germline CDR1 reads SQVTM; CDR2 reads ANQGSEA. Trimming removed 3 bases from V and 5 bases from J, with 13 bases in between. This CDR3 reads CSVDSGHETGELFF. The DNA of the CDR3 is TGCAGCGTTGACTCGGGGCACGAGACCGGGGAGCTGTTTTTT.

V is TRBV28 and J is TRBJ2-1, with D maybe TRBD2 (6 bases). This CDR3 is 15 amino acids long. Deletions cut 6 bases from V and 1 base from J, with 13 bases between. Germline CDR1 and CDR2: MDHEN and SYDVKM. The CDR3: CASRLTRSSYNEQFF. DNA of the CDR3: TGTGCCAGCAGGCTGACTAGGTCGTCCTACAATGAGCAGTTCTTC.

About this clonotype itself: A read error is possible here, since a much larger clone lies one base away. The chain joins TRBV20-1 to TRBJ2-7; 7 positions agree with TRBD2. This CDR3 contains 21 residues. CDR1 and CDR2 (germline): DFQATT, SNEGSKA (reference sequence). V gave up 0 bases and J gave up 10 bases; unmatched junction bases: 33. This chain's CDR3 is CSARDIRSWEGLQRAGGRQYF. CDR3 DNA sequence: TGCAGTGCTAGAGATATACGAAGTTGGGAGGGTTTACAGCGGGCGGGCGGGAGACAGTACTTC.